One and the same sample provided the 4 T cell receptor beta chains below, sequenced in a study of blood T cells in healthy people across ages. A second PCR of roughly 7 to 11 cycles used a sample-barcoded 5' primer and a J-beta primer mix. MiXCR was run by TCRdb on the 5' RACE reads, yielding one entry per CDR3 protein. There are 2 million or so distinct CDR3 sequences in the sample; roughly 49% occur only once, and less than 2.5% lies in the top ten. Sample: blood. All receptors come from a middle-aged woman in good health.

The chain recombines TRBV9 with TRBJ1-1; TRBD1 matches at 7 bases. V was clipped by 1 base and J by 10 bases; unmatched bases: 7. The CDR3 sequence is 13 residues long. Germline lookup yields CDR1 SGDLS and CDR2 YYNGEE. As DNA, the CDR3 is TGTGCCAGCAGCGTATCCCAGGGGGGTCGAGCTTTCTTT. It is translated as CASSVSQGGRAFF.

The chain uses TRBV27 and TRBJ2-3, with D tentatively TRBD1 or TRBD2 (5 bases each). Germline CDR1 and CDR2: MNHEY and SMNVEV (reference sequence). The V gene lost 7 bases and the J gene lost 5 bases, with 13 bases spanning the gap. The CDR3 loop spans 13 amino acids. The CDR3 DNA is TGTGCCAGCAAGTATAATGGGGGAGATACGCAGTATTTT. As protein: CASKYNGGDTQYF.

This clonotype has just a few counts. The chain combines TRBV28 with TRBJ2-5, with D unclear. The CDR3 consists of 12 residues. CDR1 and CDR2 from the germline V gene are MDHEN and SYDVKM. V lost 10 bases and J lost 11, with 20 bases in between. CDR3 region: CATGLSFKEQYF. For the CDR3, the DNA is TGTGCCACCGGTTTGTCCTTCAAGGAGCAGTACTTC.

This chain uses TRBV4-3 with TRBJ2-7; tentatively, D is TRBD1 or TRBD2 (6 bases each). Germline CDR1 and CDR2: LGHNA and YSLEER. Trimming shortened V by 4 bases and J by 12 bases, and 22 bases separated the two germline ends. The CDR3 contains 14 residues. This CDR3 reads CASSPSRGQGGRYF. The CDR3 nucleotides are TGCGCCAGCAGCCCCTCCCGGGGGCAGGGTGGACGGTACTTC.